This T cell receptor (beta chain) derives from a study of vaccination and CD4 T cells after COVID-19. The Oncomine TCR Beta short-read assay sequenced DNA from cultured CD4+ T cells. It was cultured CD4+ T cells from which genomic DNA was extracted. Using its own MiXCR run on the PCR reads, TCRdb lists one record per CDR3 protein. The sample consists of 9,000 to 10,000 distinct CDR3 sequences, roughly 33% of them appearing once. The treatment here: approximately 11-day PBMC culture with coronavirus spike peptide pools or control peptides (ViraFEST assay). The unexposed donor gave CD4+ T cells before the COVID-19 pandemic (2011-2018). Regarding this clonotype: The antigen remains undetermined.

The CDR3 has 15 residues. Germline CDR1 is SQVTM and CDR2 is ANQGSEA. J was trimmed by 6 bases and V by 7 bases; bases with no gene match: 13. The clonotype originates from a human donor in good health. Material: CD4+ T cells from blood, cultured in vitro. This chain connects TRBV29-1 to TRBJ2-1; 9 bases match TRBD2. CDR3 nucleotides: TGCAGCGCTATCGCGGCGGGAGGGGCCGGCAATGAGCAGTTCTTC. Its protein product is CSAIAAGGAGNEQFF.